This T cell receptor beta chain originates from a study of Graves' ophthalmopathy and Graves' hyperthyroidism. Findings of the study overall: In blood, most expanded thyroid clonotypes above 0.001 frequency were also detected.

Ophthalmopathy not arising within 18 months of follow-up defined hyperthyroidism as stable. The PBMC fraction was derived from about 9.5 ml of fresh peripheral blood. This clonotype was detected only a few times. What it recognizes is unknown. Transcripts of RNA were the source for amplifying TCR beta CDR3 regions. First-round RT-PCR with HTBI primers preceded a second-round multiplex PCR. Each CDR3 protein is one row after TCRdb ran MiXCR on the multiplex PCR reads. The sample includes just over 400,000 distinct CDR3 sequences, 20% to 25% of them seen just once. The sequence was collected from a woman under 30 with stable Graves' hyperthyroidism. Sequenced material: peripheral blood.

The CDR3 region is CASSGTSAGELFF. CDR3 in DNA: TGTGCCAGCAGCGGGACTAGCGCCGGGGAGCTGTTTTTT. The chain uses TRBV6-1 and TRBJ2-2; 10 bases are shared with TRBD2. The CDR3 is 13 residues long. V trimming: 6 bases; J trimming: 6 bases; junction bases outside the gene matches: 1. CDR1 is MNHNS and CDR2 is SASEGT in the germline V gene.